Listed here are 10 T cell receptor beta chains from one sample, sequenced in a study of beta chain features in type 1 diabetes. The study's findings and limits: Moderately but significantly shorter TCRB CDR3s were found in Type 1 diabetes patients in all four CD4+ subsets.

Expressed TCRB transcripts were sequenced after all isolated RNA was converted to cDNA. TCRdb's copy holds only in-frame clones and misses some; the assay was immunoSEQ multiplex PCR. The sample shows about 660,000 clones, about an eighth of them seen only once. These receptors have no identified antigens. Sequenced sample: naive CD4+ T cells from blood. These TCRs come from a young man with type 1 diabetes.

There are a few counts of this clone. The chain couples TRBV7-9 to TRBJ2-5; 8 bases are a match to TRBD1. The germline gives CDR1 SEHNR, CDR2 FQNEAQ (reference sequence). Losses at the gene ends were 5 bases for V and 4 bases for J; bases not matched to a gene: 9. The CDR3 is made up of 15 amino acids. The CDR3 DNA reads TGTGCCAGCAGCATCGGACAGGGCAGGATAGAGACCCAGTACTTC. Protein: CASSIGQGRIETQYF.

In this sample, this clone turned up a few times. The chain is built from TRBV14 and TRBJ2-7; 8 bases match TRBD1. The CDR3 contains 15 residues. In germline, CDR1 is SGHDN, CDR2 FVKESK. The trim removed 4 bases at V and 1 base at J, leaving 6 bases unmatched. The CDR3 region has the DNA TGTGCCAGCAGCCCCCTAAGACAGGGGTCCTACGAGCAGTACTTC. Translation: CASSPLRQGSYEQYF.

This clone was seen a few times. CDR3 sequence: CASSGLAGWAGELFF. The CDR3 nucleotides read TGTGCCAGCAGTGGACTAGCGGGATGGGCCGGGGAGCTGTTTTTT. J is TRBJ2-2 and V is TRBV5-8; 12 bases match TRBD2. CDR1 is SGHTS and CDR2 is YDEGEE in the germline V gene. Unmatched junction bases numbered 5, after V lost 5 bases and J lost 6 bases. This CDR3 comprises 15 residues.

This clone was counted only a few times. CDR3 residues: CASSLATGGIGNIQYF. In DNA form, the CDR3 reads TGCGCCAGCAGCTTGGCCACAGGGGGCATCGGCAACATTCAGTACTTC. This chain joins TRBV5-1 and TRBJ2-4, with TRBD1 matching 9 bases. CDR3 length: 16 amino acids. J gave up 7 bases and V 0 bases, and 8 bases lay outside the gene matches. The germline CDR1 and CDR2 sequences are SGHRS and YFSETQ.

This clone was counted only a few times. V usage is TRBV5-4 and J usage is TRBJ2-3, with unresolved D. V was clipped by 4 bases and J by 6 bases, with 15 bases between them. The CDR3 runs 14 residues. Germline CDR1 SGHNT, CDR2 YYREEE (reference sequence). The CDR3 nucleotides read TGTGCCAGCAGCAGTTGGGCAGAAAGGGATACGCAGTATTTT. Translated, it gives CASSSWAERDTQYF. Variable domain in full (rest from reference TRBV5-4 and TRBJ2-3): ETGVTQSPTHLIKTRGQQVTLRCSSQSGHNTVSWYQQALGQGPQFIFQYYREEENGRGNFPPRFSGLQFPNYSSELNVNALELDDSALYLCASSSWAERDTQYFGPGTRLTVL.

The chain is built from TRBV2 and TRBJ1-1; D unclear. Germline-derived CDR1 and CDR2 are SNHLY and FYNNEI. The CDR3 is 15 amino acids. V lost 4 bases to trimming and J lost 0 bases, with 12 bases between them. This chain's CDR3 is CASSGEWGMNTEAFF. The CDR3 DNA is TGTGCCAGCAGTGGGGAATGGGGTATGAACACTGAAGCTTTCTTT.

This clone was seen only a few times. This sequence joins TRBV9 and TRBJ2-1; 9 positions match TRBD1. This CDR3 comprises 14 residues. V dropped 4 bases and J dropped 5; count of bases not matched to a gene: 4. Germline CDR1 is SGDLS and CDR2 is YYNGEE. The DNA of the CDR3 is TGTGCCAGCAGCTACAGGGACAGGGACAATGAGCAGTTCTTC. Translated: CASSYRDRDNEQFF.

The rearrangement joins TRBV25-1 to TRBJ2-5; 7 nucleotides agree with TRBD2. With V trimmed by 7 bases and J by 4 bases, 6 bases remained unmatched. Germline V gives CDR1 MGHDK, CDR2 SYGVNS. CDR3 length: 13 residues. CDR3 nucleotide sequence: TGTGCCAGCACAGCGGGGAATGGAGAGACCCAGTACTTC. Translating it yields CASTAGNGETQYF.

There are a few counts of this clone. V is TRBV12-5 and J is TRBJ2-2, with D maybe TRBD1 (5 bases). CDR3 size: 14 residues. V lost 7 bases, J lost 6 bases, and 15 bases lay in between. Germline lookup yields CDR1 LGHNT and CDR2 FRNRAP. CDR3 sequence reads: CASDQGSDSGELFF. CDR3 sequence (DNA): TGTGCTAGTGACCAGGGCAGTGATTCCGGGGAGCTGTTTTTT.

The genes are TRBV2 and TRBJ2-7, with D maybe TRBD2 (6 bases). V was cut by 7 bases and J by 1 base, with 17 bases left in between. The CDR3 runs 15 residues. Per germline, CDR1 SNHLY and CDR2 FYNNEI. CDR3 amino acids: CASTKEGGRSYEQYF. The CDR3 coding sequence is TGTGCCAGCACTAAGGAGGGCGGTAGGTCCTACGAGCAGTACTTC. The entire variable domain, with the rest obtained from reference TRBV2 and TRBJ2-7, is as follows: EPEVTQTPSHQVTQMGQEVILRCVPISNHLYFYWYRQILGQKVEFLVSFYNNEISEKSEIFDDQFSVERPDGSNFTLKIRSTKLEDSAMYFCASTKEGGRSYEQYFGPGTRLTVT.